The 17 T cell receptor beta chains listed next were all sequenced from one sample in a study of OX40 agonist ivuxolimab in advanced cancers. Only in-frame clones appear in the TCRdb table, and some are missing; sequencing was by immunoSEQ multiplex PCR. The sample includes about 40,000 clones, around 85% of them seen just once. The sequences come from CD4+ or CD8+ T cells sorted from blood, collected in a trial of the OX40 agonist ivuxolimab. These receptors all stem from an adult with an advanced solid tumor such as melanoma, head and neck, liver or kidney cancer.

CDR3 loop: CASSGTSSQEPLGENSPLHF. The CDR3 nucleotides read TGCGCCAGCAGCGGGACTTCCAGTCAGGAGCCGTTGGGGGAAAATTCACCCCTCCACTTT. J is TRBJ1-6 and V is TRBV23-1; possibly TRBD1 for D (5 bases). TRBV23-1 is designated an ORF whose function remains uncertain. Trimming stripped 6 bases from V and 7 bases from J, with 31 bases between. The CDR3 has 20 amino acids.

This rearrangement joins TRBV6-1 to TRBJ2-7; 8 bases line up with TRBD2. V lost 2 bases to trimming and J lost 6 bases; unmatched junction nucleotides: 9. Germline CDR1 reads MNHNS; CDR2 reads SASEGT. The CDR3 is 15 residues long. CDR3 residues: CASSEYPGGPGEQYF. Written as DNA, the CDR3 is TGTGCCAGCAGTGAATATCCGGGAGGGCCGGGCGAGCAGTACTTC.

The chain employs TRBV7-6 and TRBJ2-1, with D unclear. Germline CDR1 SGHVS, CDR2 FNYEAQ. Trimming removed 0 bases at V and 4 bases at J, with 16 bases between. The CDR3 extends over 17 amino acids. CDR3 coding DNA: TGTGCCAGCAGCTTAGCGGTGAACCATCTCCTTTACAATGAGCAGTTCTTC. It encodes CASSLAVNHLLYNEQFF. Together with reference TRBV7-6 and TRBJ2-1, the CDR3 gives the full variable domain: GAGVSQSPRYKVTKRGQDVALRCDPISGHVSLYWYRQALGQGPEFLTYFNYEAQQDKSGLPNDRFSAERPEGSISTLTIQRTEQRDSAMYRCASSLAVNHLLYNEQFFGPGTRLTVL.

This clone was detected once. This sequence joins TRBV15 and TRBJ1-3; 9 bases are shared with TRBD1. CDR3 length equals 15 residues. Germline assignment: CDR1 LNHNV and CDR2 YYDKDF (reference sequence). V shed 5 bases, J shed 3 bases, and the junction held 5 bases outside the gene matches. The CDR3 protein is CATSGGQGSGNTIYF. In DNA form, the CDR3 reads TGTGCCACCAGCGGCGGACAGGGGAGTGGAAACACCATATATTTT.

The rearrangement links TRBV5-1 to TRBJ2-7; no firm D call. Germline CDR1 is SGHRS and CDR2 is YFSETQ. V gave up 4 bases and J gave up 6 bases, with 5 bases separating them. The CDR3 is made up of 10 amino acids. CDR3 residues: CASSQVEQYV. In nucleotides, the CDR3 is TGCGCCAGCAGCCAAGTCGAGCAGTACGTC.

The chain uses TRBV11-2 and TRBJ2-5; TRBD1 aligns across 8 bases. V lost 5 bases, J lost 0 bases, and 8 bases stayed unmatched. The CDR3 runs 16 residues. Looked up from germline, CDR1 is SGHAT and CDR2 is FQNNGV. The CDR3 loop is CASSVTGGAYQETQYF. The CDR3 DNA follows: TGTGCCAGCAGCGTCACAGGGGGAGCGTACCAAGAGACCCAGTACTTC. The complete variable domain, with remaining parts taken from reference TRBV11-2 and TRBJ2-5, reads EAGVAQSPRYKIIEKRQSVAFWCNPISGHATLYWYQQILGQGPKLLIQFQNNGVVDDSQLPKDRFSAERLKGVDSTLKIQPAKLEDSAVYLCASSVTGGAYQETQYFGPGTRLLVL.

V gene TRBV7-6 combines with J gene TRBJ2-3, with D maybe TRBD2 (7 bases). The CDR3 totals 13 residues. Germline CDR1 and CDR2: SGHVS and FNYEAQ. This CDR3 is CAGSGGPGDTQYF. CDR3 coding DNA: TGTGCAGGCTCGGGGGGCCCGGGGGATACGCAGTATTTT.

The J gene is TRBJ2-2, the V gene TRBV27; D is uncertain. This CDR3 has 11 residues. Trimming removed 0 bases at V and 7 bases at J, with 0 bases between. CDR1 MNHEY and CDR2 SMNVEV come from the germline V gene (reference sequence). The CDR3 DNA follows: TGTGCCAGCAGTTTATCCGGGGAGCTGTTTTTT. Translating gives CASSLSGELFF.

The chain couples TRBV27 to TRBJ2-1; no definite D call. This CDR3 is built from 11 residues. V was cut by 3 bases and J by 4 bases, with 1 base left in between. Germline CDR1 MNHEY, CDR2 SMNVEV (reference sequence). In DNA form, the CDR3 reads TGTGCCAGCAGTTTTTACAATGAGCAGTTCTTC. As protein: CASSFYNEQFF.

The rearrangement uses TRBV9 and TRBJ2-4, with D unclear. V lost 4 bases and J lost 4, with 15 bases in between. Germline CDR1 and CDR2: SGDLS and YYNGEE. CDR3 length equals 15 residues. CDR3 sequence reads: CASSLRPGQKNIQYF. For the CDR3, the DNA is TGTGCCAGCAGCCTCCGACCGGGCCAGAAAAACATTCAGTACTTC.

The CDR3 DNA follows: TGTGCCAGCAGCTTGGGCAGGACAGCCTACAATGAGCAGTTCTTC. Protein sequence: CASSLGRTAYNEQFF. This chain uses TRBV5-4 with TRBJ2-1; tentatively, D is TRBD1 (6 bases). CDR3 length equals 15 residues. V was shortened by 0 bases and J by 2 bases, with 9 bases between the two germline ends. Germline CDR1 is SGHNT and CDR2 is YYREEE (reference sequence).

This sequence joins TRBV7-9 and TRBJ2-1; a weak D match, TRBD2 (6 bases). CDR3 length equals 16 residues. Germline values: CDR1 SEHNR, CDR2 FQNEAQ (reference sequence). V was clipped by 5 bases and J by 4 bases, with 18 bases between them. This CDR3 is CASSQTSRGPYNEQFF. CDR3 DNA: TGTGCCAGCAGCCAAACTAGCCGGGGCCCTTACAATGAGCAGTTCTTC.

The J gene is TRBJ1-4, the V gene TRBV6-5, with 7 positions matching TRBD1. CDR1 is MNHEY, CDR2 SVGAGI, per germline. V shed 4 bases and J 2 bases; nucleotides not matched to a gene: 4. The CDR3 is 15 residues long. In DNA form, the CDR3 reads TGTGCCAGCAGTTCGACAGGGTCGACTAATGAAAAACTGTTTTTT. This codes for CASSSTGSTNEKLFF.

This clone was counted a few times. The chain is built from TRBV28 and TRBJ2-7; D may be TRBD2 (5 bases). Germline assignment: CDR1 MDHEN and CDR2 SYDVKM. With 5 bases removed from V and 2 bases from J, the gap between germline ends came to 16 bases. CDR3 length equals 15 residues. The CDR3 DNA sequence: TGTGCCAGCAGTGCGGTTGGGGAGCCCCCCTACGAGCAGTACTTC. This gives the protein CASSAVGEPPYEQYF.

V usage is TRBV5-4 and J usage is TRBJ2-7; 7 bases are a match to TRBD2. V lost 0 bases to trimming and J lost 4 bases; unmatched junction nucleotides: 4. The germline V gene encodes CDR1 SGHNT and CDR2 YYREEE (reference sequence). This CDR3 has 14 amino acids. The CDR3 spells CASSLGGSIYEQYF. The CDR3 DNA sequence: TGTGCCAGCAGCTTGGGCGGGAGCATATACGAGCAGTACTTC.

The J gene is TRBJ1-1, the V gene TRBV4-2; a weak D match, TRBD1 (5 bases). V was trimmed by 1 base and J by 0 bases, leaving 6 bases between them. The germline gives CDR1 LGHNA, CDR2 YNFKEQ. The CDR3 totals 14 residues. CDR3 sequence reads: CASSQGQLNTEAFF. For the CDR3, the DNA is TGTGCCAGCAGCCAAGGACAGCTGAACACTGAAGCTTTCTTT.

The V and J genes are TRBV18 and TRBJ2-2; 10 bases are a match to TRBD2. The CDR3 is 17 residues long. CDR1 and CDR2 from the germline V gene are KGHSH and LQKENI. With V trimmed by 1 base and J by 1 base, 3 bases remained unmatched. CDR3 nucleotides: TGTGCCAGCTCACCACTGCCTAGCGGGGGGAACACCGGGGAGCTGTTTTTT. Protein product: CASSPLPSGGNTGELFF.